The 16 T cell receptor beta chains given below trace back to one sample, sequenced in a study of cytomegalovirus exposure and HLA in healthy donors. The PCR ran on 60 Vbeta and 13 Jbeta primers. Using immunoSEQ multiplex PCR, the repertoire was profiled, and TCRdb retains in-frame clones only, with some absent. The sample consists of 120,000 to 150,000 clones, approximately 82% of them appearing once. Input material: PBMCs. The receptors were gathered from a man younger than 30 in good health and CMV-seropositive.

This rearrangement joins TRBV7-9 to TRBJ2-7; 8 bases fit TRBD2. There are 15 residues in the CDR3. The germline gives CDR1 SEHNR, CDR2 FQNEAQ (reference sequence). J was trimmed by 0 bases and V by 5 bases; bases with no gene match: 6. CDR3 amino acids: CASSPTGGNSYEQYF. The CDR3 DNA reads TGTGCCAGCAGCCCCACGGGGGGGAACTCCTACGAGCAGTACTTC.

The chain joins TRBV5-4 to TRBJ2-7, with D perhaps TRBD1 (6 bases). Looked up from germline, CDR1 is SGHNT and CDR2 is YYREEE (reference sequence). The CDR3 totals 13 residues. With 3 bases removed from V and 3 bases from J, the gap between germline ends came to 10 bases. CDR3 nucleotides: TGTGCCAGCAGCTATACAGGGAACTACGAGCAGTACTTC. It is translated as CASSYTGNYEQYF. The full variable domain, in which reference TRBV5-4 and TRBJ2-7 provide the parts outside the CDR3, is ETGVTQSPTHLIKTRGQQVTLRCSSQSGHNTVSWYQQALGQGPQFIFQYYREEENGRGNFPPRFSGLQFPNYSSELNVNALELDDSALYLCASSYTGNYEQYFGPGTRLTVT.

This clone was counted a single time. This chain joins TRBV9 and TRBJ2-1; 13 nucleotides match TRBD2. CDR3 length equals 16 residues. Per germline, CDR1 SGDLS and CDR2 YYNGEE. The V gene end was trimmed by 4 bases and the J gene end by 9 bases; junction bases not matched to a gene: 10. This chain's CDR3 is CASSPPGLAGILEQFF. The DNA for the CDR3 is TGTGCCAGCAGCCCTCCGGGACTAGCGGGAATACTTGAGCAGTTCTTC.

This clone was observed a handful of times. V gene TRBV10-3 combines with J gene TRBJ1-2; D is unresolved. Germline V gene sequence: CDR1 ENHRY, CDR2 SYGVKD. The CDR3 spans 15 residues. V shed 5 bases and J shed 1 base, with 14 bases lying between them. The CDR3 DNA follows: TGTGCCATCAGTAGCACGGGAGAAAATAACTATGGCTACACCTTC. This sequence encodes CAISSTGENNYGYTF.

The rearrangement links TRBV5-4 to TRBJ2-1; D call uncertain. The germline V gene has CDR1 SGHNT and CDR2 YYREEE (reference sequence). The CDR3 runs to 13 residues. V gave up 0 bases and J gave up 6 bases, with 7 bases separating them. Here the CDR3 reads CASSLARSNEQFF. The CDR3 nucleotides are TGTGCCAGCAGCTTGGCCCGTAGCAATGAGCAGTTCTTC.

The chain is built from TRBV7-9 and TRBJ1-2, with 7 bases matching TRBD1. This CDR3 is 14 amino acids long. Germline trimming cut 5 bases from V and 6 bases from J; bases unmatched to any gene: 9. The germline V gene has CDR1 SEHNR and CDR2 FQNEAQ (reference sequence). The CDR3 nucleotides read TGTGCCAGCAGCAATACCACAGGGGTCCATGGCTACACCTTC. Translated, it gives CASSNTTGVHGYTF.

The genes are TRBV4-1 and TRBJ2-1; 10 nucleotides align to TRBD2. The CDR3 extends over 18 amino acids. CDR1 is MGHRA and CDR2 is YSYEKL in the germline V gene. The V segment lost 2 bases and the J segment 10 bases; nucleotides outside the gene matches: 17. Here the CDR3 DNA reads TGCGCCAGCAGCCAATTACCTTCCCTAGCGGGAGTCAAATGGGAGCAGTTCTTC. As protein: CASSQLPSLAGVKWEQFF.

V is TRBV5-1 and J is TRBJ2-5, with a possible D match to TRBD2 (5 bases). Germline values: CDR1 SGHRS, CDR2 YFSETQ. The CDR3 covers 13 residues. Trimming left V 2 bases short and J 2 bases short, with 7 bases between. In DNA, the CDR3 is TGCGCCAGCAGCTTTCCGGGACAAGAGACCCAGTACTTC. This gives the protein CASSFPGQETQYF. Full variable domain (remainder filled in from reference TRBV5-1 and TRBJ2-5): KAGVTQTPRYLIKTRGQQVTLSCSPISGHRSVSWYQQTPGQGLQFLFEYFSETQRNKGNFPGRFSGRQFSNSRSEMNVSTLELGDSALYLCASSFPGQETQYFGPGTRLLVL.

On this clone: A read error may produce the germline difference seen at one junction end. The chain links TRBV7-9 to TRBJ2-1; weak D call: TRBD2 (5 bases). CDR3 length: 13 residues. In germline, CDR1 is SEHNR, CDR2 FQNEAQ (reference sequence). Here the CDR3 DNA reads TGTGCCAGCAGCCCGGACTTGTACAATGAGCAGCTCTTC. As protein: CASSPDLYNEQLF.

This chain joins TRBV5-4 and TRBJ1-2, with a weak D call TRBD1 (6 bases). Trimming shortened V by 0 bases and J by 5 bases, and 17 bases separated the two germline ends. This CDR3 has 16 residues. Germline V CDR1 and CDR2: SGHNT, YYREEE (reference sequence). The CDR3 protein is CASSLGQGDTGYGYTF. DNA of the CDR3: TGTGCCAGCAGCTTGGGGCAGGGCGATACAGGGTATGGCTACACCTTC.

CDR3 nucleotide sequence: TGTGCCAGCAGTGGACAGGGCAACACTGAAGCTTTCTTT. Translated: CASSGQGNTEAFF. The chain links TRBV6-6 to TRBJ1-1; 8 nucleotides agree with TRBD1. Germline trimming cut 5 bases from V and 2 bases from J; bases unmatched to any gene: 1. This CDR3 is 13 amino acids long. Germline V gene data show CDR1 as MNHNY and CDR2 as SVGAGI (reference sequence).

The CDR3 loop reads CASKRLAVWDEQFF. The CDR3 bases are TGTGCCAGCAAACGACTAGCGGTGTGGGATGAGCAGTTCTTC. The chain joins TRBV6-1 to TRBJ2-1, with TRBD2 identical over 9 bases. This CDR3 region has 14 residues. Looked up from germline, CDR1 is MNHNS and CDR2 is SASEGT. V dropped 7 bases and J dropped 8; count of bases not matched to a gene: 9.

The chain couples TRBV7-9 to TRBJ2-6, with 9 positions matching TRBD2. CDR1 and CDR2 (germline): SEHNR, FQNEAQ (reference sequence). The V segment lost 0 bases and the J segment 4 bases; nucleotides outside the gene matches: 10. This CDR3 region has 19 residues. The CDR3 coding sequence is TGTGCCAGCAGCTTAGCCCTTGTAGCGGGAGTCTCCGGGGCCAACGTCCTGACTTTC. Translating gives CASSLALVAGVSGANVLTF.

The chain combines TRBV28 with TRBJ1-2; 9 positions match TRBD1. Germline values: CDR1 MDHEN, CDR2 SYDVKM. Losses at the gene ends were 2 bases for V and 10 bases for J; bases not matched to a gene: 8. The CDR3 is made up of 14 amino acids. The CDR3 DNA is TGTGCCAGCAGTTTACTACAGGGGGCTTCTCACTACACCTTC. Amino acid sequence: CASSLLQGASHYTF.

This clone came up once. This chain uses TRBV5-4 with TRBJ2-1; 11 positions match TRBD2. The V gene's germline CDR1 is SGHNT and CDR2 YYREEE (reference sequence). Losses at the gene ends were 5 bases for V and 10 bases for J; bases not matched to a gene: 11. The CDR3 extends over 15 amino acids. The CDR3 region is CASRYSGRAGSEQFF. DNA of the CDR3: TGTGCCAGCAGATATAGCGGGAGGGCGGGGTCGGAGCAGTTCTTC.

This chain connects TRBV5-4 to TRBJ2-4; possible D gene TRBD1, 6 bases. Germline V gene data show CDR1 as SGHNT and CDR2 as YYREEE (reference sequence). With 2 bases removed from V and 7 bases from J, the gap between germline ends came to 13 bases. The CDR3 covers 14 residues. In nucleotides, the CDR3 is TGTGCCAGCAGCTTAAGGGACAAAGGGAACATTCAGTACTTC. Its protein product is CASSLRDKGNIQYF. The full variable domain, with the rest looked up from reference TRBV5-4 and TRBJ2-4, is ETGVTQSPTHLIKTRGQQVTLRCSSQSGHNTVSWYQQALGQGPQFIFQYYREEENGRGNFPPRFSGLQFPNYSSELNVNALELDDSALYLCASSLRDKGNIQYFGAGTRLSVL.